Sequencing of this TCR beta chain was carried out in a study of cytomegalovirus exposure and HLA in healthy donors. Background on the study: Membership in the Caucasian-associated ancestry cluster was found for 65% to 85% of approximately 430 genotyped donors. Points from the study as a whole: As immune exposure information, only CMV serostatus was available.

The CDR3 has 14 residues. Germline V CDR1 and CDR2: SGDLS, YYNGEE. V was clipped by 0 bases and J by 8 bases, with 12 bases between them. The PCR used 60 Vbeta and 13 Jbeta primers. TCRdb's table, derived via immunoSEQ multiplex PCR, lists solely in-frame clones and lacks some. The table includes about 93,000 clones, just over 75% detected once. As to this clone: The antigen is unknown.

This receptor was obtained from a man aged 30 to 45 in good health and CMV-seronegative. The chain combines TRBV9 with TRBJ2-1; D unresolved. Sequencing was carried out using PBMCs. CDR3 residues: CASSVVKVSDEQFF. CDR3 DNA: TGTGCCAGCAGCGTAGTTAAAGTATCGGATGAGCAGTTCTTC.